Below are 3 T cell receptor beta chains sequenced from a single sample in a study of blood T cells in healthy people across ages. Sample-barcoded 5' priming and a J-beta primer mix drove a second PCR of roughly 7 to 11 cycles. TCRdb reanalysed the 5' RACE reads using MiXCR and keeps one entry per CDR3 protein. The table records roughly 800,000 distinct CDR3 sequences, around 24% of them present only once. These same data were also listed under a study on T cells of mothers and their children.

The material sequenced was blood. Source of these receptors: a boy aged 10-17 years in good health.

CDR3 in DNA: TGTGCCAGCAGAACAATAATGGAGTCGTCCGAGACCCAGTACTTC. It is translated as CASRTIMESSETQYF. This rearrangement joins TRBV28 to TRBJ2-1, with no clear D. The J call may be faulty, since TRBJ2-5 better matches the DNA end. Germline lookup yields CDR1 MDHEN and CDR2 SYDVKM. The CDR3 is made up of 15 amino acids.

This clonotype was counted between two and nine times. The rearrangement uses TRBV10-2 and TRBJ2-5, with 7 bases fitting TRBD2. V was clipped by 6 bases and J by 13 bases; unmatched bases: 8. The CDR3 runs 11 residues. Germline V CDR1 and CDR2: WSHSY, SAAADI. CDR3 region: CASREAGWWYF. In DNA, the CDR3 is TGCGCCAGCAGAGAAGCGGGGTGGTGGTACTTC.

This clonotype was observed a few times. The V and J genes are TRBV20-1 and TRBJ2-5; possibly TRBD1 for D (5 bases). The J call is in doubt because the DNA end fits TRBJ2-7 better. The CDR3 is 13 residues long. The V gene's germline CDR1 is DFQATT and CDR2 SNEGSKA (reference sequence). CDR3 residues: CSASSETVGEQYF. CDR3 DNA sequence: TGCAGTGCTAGTTCAGAGACAGTAGGCGAGCAGTACTTC.